The rows below give T cell receptor beta chains drawn from one sample of a study of T cells in Graves' hyperthyroidism and ophthalmopathy. In TCRdb, the multiplex PCR reads were re-called with MiXCR into one record per CDR3 protein. The table records 500,000 to 650,000 distinct CDR3 sequences, about 15% of them present only once. The source material was blood. These receptors came from a woman aged 45 to 65 with Graves' ophthalmopathy. CDR3s include the opening cysteine and the closing phenylalanine or tryptophan. Each record gives: clone size, V gene, J gene, CDR3 length, D gene, CDR3 protein, CDR3 DNA. D genes are given only for firm matches. Size is stated for part of the rows, as once, few or many counts, or as a class when the clone is expanded.

many	TRBV28	TRBJ2-1	17	TRBD2	CASSSPTSGRITDEQFF	TGTGCCAGCAGTTCCCCGACTAGCGGGAGGATAACAGATGAGCAGTTCTTC
few	TRBV3-1	TRBJ2-3	15	TRBD2	CASSQASGDTDTQYF	TGTGCCAGCAGCCAAGCTAGCGGAGACACAGATACGCAGTATTTT
few	TRBV20-1	TRBJ2-7	14	NA	CSARDRRVAYEQYF	TGCAGTGCTAGAGATCGGCGCGTCGCCTACGAGCAGTACTTC
many	TRBV2	TRBJ1-1	14	NA	CASITGSTNTEAFF	TGTGCCAGCATCACCGGGTCTACGAACACTGAAGCTTTCTTT
many	TRBV7-2	TRBJ1-1	13	TRBD1	CASSRDRDTEAFF	TGTGCCAGCAGCCGGGACAGGGACACTGAAGCTTTCTTT
many	TRBV12-3/TRBV12-4	TRBJ1-4	14	NA	CASSSRVQDEKLFF	TGTGCCAGCAGTTCCAGGGTACAGGATGAAAAACTGTTTTTT
few	TRBV4-3	TRBJ2-5	16	NA	CASSQGVGGGAETQYF	TGCGCCAGCAGCCAAGGTGTCGGGGGAGGAGCAGAGACCCAGTACTTC
NA	TRBV10-2	TRBJ2-3	11	NA	CASTHTDTQYF	TGCGCCAGCACCCACACAGATACGCAGTATTTT
few	TRBV6-1	TRBJ2-6	17	TRBD1	CASSQTGGPGGANVLTF	TGTGCCAGCAGCCAAACAGGGGGCCCCGGTGGGGCCAACGTCCTGACTTTC
many	TRBV7-8	TRBJ1-2	18	NA	CASSFSPRRGNFSYGYTF	TGTGCCAGCAGCTTTAGCCCTCGGAGGGGAAATTTCTCCTATGGCTACACCTTC
NA	TRBV27	TRBJ1-2	14	TRBD1	CASSSGTGGSGYTF	TGTGCCAGCAGTTCCGGGACAGGGGGAAGTGGCTACACCTTC
many	TRBV27	TRBJ1-5	15	NA	CASSASWDTNQPQHF	TGTGCCAGCAGTGCCTCCTGGGACACCAATCAGCCCCAGCATTTT
NA	TRBV6-2/TRBV6-3	TRBJ2-7	15	TRBD2	CASTEDSGATYEQYF	TGTGCCAGCACCGAGGATAGCGGGGCAACCTACGAGCAGTACTTC
NA	TRBV7-9	TRBJ2-1	17	TRBD2	CASSVNIGLAGGGEQFF	TGTGCCAGCAGCGTTAACATAGGACTAGCGGGAGGGGGTGAGCAGTTCTTC
NA	TRBV28	TRBJ1-5	14	NA	CASSLLESNQPQHF	TGTGCCAGCAGTTTACTTGAGAGCAATCAGCCCCAGCATTTT
few	TRBV6-1	TRBJ2-7	15	TRBD2	CASSATSGVSYEQYF	TGTGCCAGCAGTGCAACTAGCGGGGTCTCCTACGAGCAGTACTTC
NA	TRBV4-3	TRBJ2-1	15	TRBD1	CASSLSTGAYNEQFF	TGCGCCAGCAGCCTTTCGACAGGGGCCTACAATGAGCAGTTCTTC
few	TRBV14	TRBJ2-1	16	NA	CASSHPSQGYYNEQFF	TGTGCCAGCAGCCACCCCAGCCAGGGATACTACAATGAGCAGTTCTTC
NA	TRBV4-1	TRBJ2-7	19	TRBD2	CASSHGTSGNLKRPYEQYF	TGCGCCAGCAGCCACGGGACTAGCGGGAACCTTAAACGGCCCTACGAGCAGTACTTC
many	TRBV20-1	TRBJ2-1	14	NA	CSARGHQGHNEQFF	TGCAGTGCTAGAGGCCATCAGGGCCACAATGAGCAGTTCTTC
many	TRBV20-1	TRBJ2-3	14	TRBD1	CSAPGQGSTDTQYF	TGCAGTGCTCCGGGACAGGGTAGCACAGATACGCAGTATTTT
NA	TRBV28	TRBJ2-6	15	NA	CASRGAGSGANVLTF	TGTGCCAGCAGGGGTGCGGGCTCTGGGGCCAACGTCCTGACTTTC
NA	TRBV29-1	TRBJ1-1	10	NA	CGVLQGEAFF	TGCGGCGTTTTACAGGGTGAAGCTTTCTTT
many	TRBV30	TRBJ1-5	13	NA	CAWTPGPTQPQHF	TGTGCCTGGACCCCGGGACCAACTCAGCCCCAGCATTTT
few	TRBV3-1	TRBJ1-3	15	NA	CASSQTGNSGNTIYF	TGTGCCAGCAGCCAAACAGGAAACTCTGGAAACACCATATATTTT
many	TRBV20-1	TRBJ1-1	11	NA	CSDDGNTEAFF	TGCAGTGACGACGGGAACACTGAAGCTTTCTTT
many	TRBV28	TRBJ2-3	15	TRBD2	CLAGTSGRFTDTQYF	TGCCTCGCCGGGACTAGCGGGAGATTTACAGATACGCAGTATTTT
NA	TRBV27	TRBJ2-1	15	TRBD2	CASSLYLAGLDEQFF	TGTGCCAGCAGTTTATATCTAGCGGGATTAGATGAGCAGTTCTTC
many	TRBV20-1	TRBJ2-7	19	TRBD2	CSARIRDSLTSGRSYEQYF	TGCAGTGCTAGAATTCGGGACAGCCTAACTAGCGGGAGATCCTACGAGCAGTACTTC
many	TRBV18	TRBJ2-7	14	TRBD1	CASSPPAGGNEQYF	TGTGCCAGCTCACCACCTGCAGGGGGTAACGAGCAGTACTTC
many	TRBV20-1	TRBJ2-7	13	NA	CSATWGATYEQYF	TGCAGTGCTACGTGGGGTGCTACCTACGAGCAGTACTTC
many	TRBV13	TRBJ1-1	14	NA	CASSLVSPNTEAFF	TGTGCCAGCAGCTTAGTAAGCCCGAACACTGAAGCTTTCTTT
NA	TRBV9	TRBJ1-5	15	NA	CASSVGGLGNQPQHF	TGTGCCAGCAGCGTAGGAGGGTTGGGCAATCAGCCCCAGCATTTT
many	TRBV5-1	TRBJ2-7	15	TRBD1	CASSLTGGMHYEQYF	TGCGCCAGCAGCTTGACAGGGGGGATGCATTACGAGCAGTACTTC
many	TRBV2	TRBJ2-7	14	NA	CASSEALGRYEQYF	TGTGCCAGCAGTGAAGCGCTAGGGCGGTACGAGCAGTACTTC
many	TRBV7-9	TRBJ1-5	18	TRBD1	CASSLGWDRGFGNQPQHF	TGTGCCAGCAGCTTAGGATGGGACAGGGGCTTCGGCAATCAGCCCCAGCATTTT
many	TRBV20-1	TRBJ2-3	12	NA	CSARLTTDTQYF	TGCAGTGCTAGGCTGACTACAGATACGCAGTATTTT
many	TRBV6-2/TRBV6-3	TRBJ2-1	11	NA	CASRAINEQFF	TGTGCCAGCAGGGCTATCAATGAGCAGTTCTTC
many	TRBV7-2	TRBJ2-5	15	NA	CASSLANGPQETQYF	TGTGCCAGCAGCTTAGCGAACGGTCCCCAAGAGACCCAGTACTTC
many	TRBV10-3	TRBJ2-2	17	TRBD2	CAISGLAGPLNTGELFF	TGTGCCATCAGTGGGTTAGCGGGACCACTGAACACCGGGGAGCTGTTTTTT